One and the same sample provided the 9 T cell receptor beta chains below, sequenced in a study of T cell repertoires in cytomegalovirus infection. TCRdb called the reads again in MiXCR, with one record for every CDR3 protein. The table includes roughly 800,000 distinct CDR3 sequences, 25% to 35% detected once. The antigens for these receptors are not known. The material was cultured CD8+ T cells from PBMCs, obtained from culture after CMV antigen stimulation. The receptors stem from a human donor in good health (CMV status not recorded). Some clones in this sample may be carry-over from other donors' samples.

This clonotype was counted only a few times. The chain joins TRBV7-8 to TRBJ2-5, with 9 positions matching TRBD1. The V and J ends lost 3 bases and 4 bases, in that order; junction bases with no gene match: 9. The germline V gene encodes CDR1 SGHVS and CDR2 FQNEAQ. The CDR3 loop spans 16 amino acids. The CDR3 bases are TGTGCCAGCAGCTTTAGTGGAGGACAGGGGCGAGAGACCCAGTACTTC. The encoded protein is CASSFSGGQGRETQYF.

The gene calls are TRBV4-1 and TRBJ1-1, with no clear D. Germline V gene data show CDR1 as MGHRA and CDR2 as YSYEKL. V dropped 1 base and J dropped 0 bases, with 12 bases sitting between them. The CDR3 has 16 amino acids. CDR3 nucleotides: TGCGCCAGCAGCCAAGGGGCAGGTGGGATGAACACTGAAGCTTTCTTT. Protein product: CASSQGAGGMNTEAFF.

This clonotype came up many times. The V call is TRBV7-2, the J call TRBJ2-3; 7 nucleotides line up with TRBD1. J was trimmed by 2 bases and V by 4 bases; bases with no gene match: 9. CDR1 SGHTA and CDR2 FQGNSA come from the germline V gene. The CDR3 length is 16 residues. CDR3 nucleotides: TGTGCCAGCAGCTCCCCCCGGGACAGAGTCACAGATACGCAGTATTTT. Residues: CASSSPRDRVTDTQYF.

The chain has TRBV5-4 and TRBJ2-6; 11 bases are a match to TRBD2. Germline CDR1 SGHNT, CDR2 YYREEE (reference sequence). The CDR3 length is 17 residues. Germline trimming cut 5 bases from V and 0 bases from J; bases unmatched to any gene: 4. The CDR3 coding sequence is TGTGCCAGCAGGGGACTAGCGGAGAGCTCTGGGGCCAACGTCCTGACTTTC. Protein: CASRGLAESSGANVLTF.

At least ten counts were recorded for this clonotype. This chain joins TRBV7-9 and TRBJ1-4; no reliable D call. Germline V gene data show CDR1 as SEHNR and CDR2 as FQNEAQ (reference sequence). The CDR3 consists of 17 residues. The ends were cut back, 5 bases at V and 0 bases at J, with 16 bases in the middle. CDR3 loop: CASSRLSFRTTNEKLFF. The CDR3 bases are TGTGCCAGCAGCCGCCTGTCGTTCCGGACAACTAATGAAAAACTGTTTTTT.

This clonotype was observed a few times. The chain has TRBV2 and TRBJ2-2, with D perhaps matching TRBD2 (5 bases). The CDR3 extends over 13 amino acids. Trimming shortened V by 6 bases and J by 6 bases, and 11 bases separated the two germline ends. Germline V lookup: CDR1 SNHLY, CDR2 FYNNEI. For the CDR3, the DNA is TGTGCCAGCAGCGCCCGGGGTGCCGGGGAGCTGTTTTTT. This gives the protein CASSARGAGELFF.

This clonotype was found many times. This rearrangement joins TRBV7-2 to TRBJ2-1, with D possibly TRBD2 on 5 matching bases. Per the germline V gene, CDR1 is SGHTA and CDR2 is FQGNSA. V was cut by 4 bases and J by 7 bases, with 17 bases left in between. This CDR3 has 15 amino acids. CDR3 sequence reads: CASSSEGARANEQFF. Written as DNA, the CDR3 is TGTGCCAGCAGCTCAGAGGGTGCGAGGGCGAATGAGCAGTTCTTC.

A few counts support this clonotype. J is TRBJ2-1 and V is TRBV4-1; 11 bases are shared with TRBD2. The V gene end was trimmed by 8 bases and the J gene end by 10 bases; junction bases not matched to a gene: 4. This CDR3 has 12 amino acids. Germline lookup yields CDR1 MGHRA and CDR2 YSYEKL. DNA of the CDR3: TGCGCCAGCCTTAGCGGGGGGGGGGAGCAGTTCTTC. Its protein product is CASLSGGGEQFF.

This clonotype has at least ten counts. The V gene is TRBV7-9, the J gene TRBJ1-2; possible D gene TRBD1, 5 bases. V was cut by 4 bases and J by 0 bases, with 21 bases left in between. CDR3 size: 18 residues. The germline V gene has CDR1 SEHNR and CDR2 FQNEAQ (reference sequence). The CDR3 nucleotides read TGTGCCAGCAGCTCTCTGGAGGGGCTTTACCAACCTAACTATGGCTACACCTTC. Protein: CASSSLEGLYQPNYGYTF.